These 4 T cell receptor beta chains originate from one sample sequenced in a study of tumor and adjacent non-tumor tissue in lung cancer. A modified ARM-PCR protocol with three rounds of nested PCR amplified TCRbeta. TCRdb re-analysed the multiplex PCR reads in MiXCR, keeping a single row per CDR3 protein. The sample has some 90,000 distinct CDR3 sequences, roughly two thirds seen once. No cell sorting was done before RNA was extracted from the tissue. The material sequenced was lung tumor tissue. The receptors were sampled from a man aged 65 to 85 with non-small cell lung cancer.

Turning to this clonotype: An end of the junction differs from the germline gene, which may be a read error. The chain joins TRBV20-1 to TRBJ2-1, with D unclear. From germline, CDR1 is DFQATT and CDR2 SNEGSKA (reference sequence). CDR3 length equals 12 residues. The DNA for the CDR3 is TGCAGTGCTTGTTTCGGGTTCTATGAACAGTTCTTC. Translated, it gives CSACFGFYEQFF.

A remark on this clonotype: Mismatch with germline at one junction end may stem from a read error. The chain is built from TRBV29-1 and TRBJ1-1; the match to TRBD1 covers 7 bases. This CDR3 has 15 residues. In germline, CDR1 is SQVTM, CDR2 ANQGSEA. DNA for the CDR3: TGCAGCGTTATAACGGCAGGGGGATGGAACATTGAAGCCTTCTTT. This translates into CSVITAGGWNIEAFF.

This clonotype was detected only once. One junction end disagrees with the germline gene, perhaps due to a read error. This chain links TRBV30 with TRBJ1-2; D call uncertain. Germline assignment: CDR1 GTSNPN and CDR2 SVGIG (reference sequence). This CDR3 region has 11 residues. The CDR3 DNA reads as TGTGCCTGGACCAGCCTCTATGGCTGCACCTTC. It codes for CAWTSLYGCTF. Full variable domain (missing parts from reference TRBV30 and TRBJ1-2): SQTIHQWPATLVQPVGSPLSLECTVEGTSNPNLYWYRQAAGRGLQLLFYSVGIGQISSEVPQNLSASRPQDRQFILSSKKLLLSDSGFYLCAWTSLYGCTFGSGTRLTVV.

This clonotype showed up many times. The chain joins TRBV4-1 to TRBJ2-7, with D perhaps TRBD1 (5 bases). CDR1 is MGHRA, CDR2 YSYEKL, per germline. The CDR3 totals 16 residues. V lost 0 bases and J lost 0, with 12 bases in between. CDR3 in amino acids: CASSQDYRLNSYEQYF. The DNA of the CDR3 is TGCGCCAGCAGCCAAGACTACAGGCTGAACTCCTACGAGCAGTACTTC.